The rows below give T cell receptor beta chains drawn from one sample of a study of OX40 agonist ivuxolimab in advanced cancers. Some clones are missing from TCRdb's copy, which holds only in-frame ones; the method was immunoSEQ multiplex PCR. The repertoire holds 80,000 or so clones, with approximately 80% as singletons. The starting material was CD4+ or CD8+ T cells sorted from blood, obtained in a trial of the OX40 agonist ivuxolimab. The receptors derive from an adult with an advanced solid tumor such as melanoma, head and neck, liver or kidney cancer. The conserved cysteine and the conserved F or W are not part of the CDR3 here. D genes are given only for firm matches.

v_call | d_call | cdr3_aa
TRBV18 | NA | ASSPGQTNYGYT
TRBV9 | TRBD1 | ASRSGQGVGGYT
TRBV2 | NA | ASSPGVGLNTGELF
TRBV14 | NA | ASSPATASYNEQF
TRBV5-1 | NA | ASSLGAGGTEAF
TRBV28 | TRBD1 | ASVNGGQGRYQPQH
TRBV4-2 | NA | ASSQDGTVNTEAF
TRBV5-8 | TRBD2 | ASSFAGDEQY
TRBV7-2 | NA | ASSLDYFTYEQY
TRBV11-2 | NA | ASSPRVAQNIQY
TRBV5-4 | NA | ASSWTGAQVPAKNIQY
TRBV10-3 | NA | AISESRNEKLF